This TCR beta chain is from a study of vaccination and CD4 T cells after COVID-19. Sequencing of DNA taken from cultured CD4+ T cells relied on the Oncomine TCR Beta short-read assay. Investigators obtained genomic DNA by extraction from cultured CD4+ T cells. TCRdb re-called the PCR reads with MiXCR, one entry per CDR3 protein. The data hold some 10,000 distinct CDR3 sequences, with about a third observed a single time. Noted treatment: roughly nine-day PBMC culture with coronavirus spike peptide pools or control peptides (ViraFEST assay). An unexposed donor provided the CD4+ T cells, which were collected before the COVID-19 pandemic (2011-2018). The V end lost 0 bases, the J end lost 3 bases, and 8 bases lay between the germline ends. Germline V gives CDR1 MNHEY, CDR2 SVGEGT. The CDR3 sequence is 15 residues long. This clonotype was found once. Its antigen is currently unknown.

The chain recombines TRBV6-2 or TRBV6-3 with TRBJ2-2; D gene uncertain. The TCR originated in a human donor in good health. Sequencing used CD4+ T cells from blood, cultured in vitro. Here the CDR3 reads CASSYSSGYTGELFF. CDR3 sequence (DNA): TGTGCCAGCAGTTACTCGTCAGGTTACACCGGGGAGCTGTTTTTT.